One and the same sample provided the 21 T cell receptor beta chains below, sequenced in a study of blood T cell repertoires in COVID-19. Method: immunoSEQ multiplex PCR; TCRdb's copy keeps in-frame clones and lacks some. The sample yields around 150,000 clones, 60% to 85% seen once. The specimen was peripheral blood. The receptors derive from a woman over 75 with active or convalescent COVID-19.

This chain uses TRBV6-5 with TRBJ1-3, with 8 positions matching TRBD1. The CDR3 loop spans 14 amino acids. With 6 bases clipped from V and 2 bases from J, the junction kept 3 bases outside the gene matches. Germline-derived CDR1 and CDR2 are MNHEY and SVGAGI. Here the CDR3 reads CASREDRAGNTIYF. In DNA, the CDR3 is TGTGCCAGCAGGGAGGACAGGGCTGGAAACACCATATATTTT.

This chain connects TRBV6-5 to TRBJ1-6, with 7 bases that match TRBD1. V was clipped by 2 bases and J by 10 bases; unmatched bases: 2. The germline CDR1 and CDR2 sequences are MNHEY and SVGAGI. The CDR3 loop spans 13 amino acids. CDR3 sequence: CASSYRTGSPLHF. DNA for the CDR3: TGTGCCAGCAGTTACCGGACAGGCTCACCCCTCCACTTT.

V gene TRBV7-2 combines with J gene TRBJ1-2; 9 nucleotides line up with TRBD1. The CDR3 runs 15 residues. Germline CDR1 is SGHTA and CDR2 is FQGNSA. Trimming removed 4 bases from V and 4 bases from J; junction bases left unmatched: 7. The CDR3 is CASSSNPGQGYGYTF. The CDR3 nucleotides are TGTGCCAGCAGCTCAAACCCGGGACAGGGCTATGGCTACACCTTC.

This chain connects TRBV6-5 to TRBJ1-6; a weak D match, TRBD1 (5 bases). Germline V gene data show CDR1 as MNHEY and CDR2 as SVGAGI. Trimming removed 0 bases at V and 7 bases at J, with 10 bases between. This CDR3 comprises 15 residues. This CDR3 reads CASSYSPGRNSPLHF. DNA for the CDR3: TGTGCCAGCAGTTACTCTCCAGGGCGGAATTCACCCCTCCACTTT.

This clone showed up just a few times. The rearrangement links TRBV11-2 to TRBJ1-6; D not resolved. Germline V lookup: CDR1 SGHAT, CDR2 FQNNGV. The ends were cut back, 2 bases at V and 9 bases at J, with 5 bases in the middle. The CDR3 spans 12 residues. Written as DNA, the CDR3 is TGTGCCAGCAGCTTACCGGGTTCACCCCTCCACTTT. Translating it yields CASSLPGSPLHF.

J is TRBJ1-4 and V is TRBV7-2, with D maybe TRBD1 (6 bases). V lost 8 bases, J lost 4 bases, and 11 bases lay in between. The CDR3 is 13 amino acids. CDR1 SGHTA and CDR2 FQGNSA come from the germline V gene. The CDR3 here is CASRQGFNEKLFF. The CDR3 bases are TGTGCCAGCCGCCAGGGGTTTAATGAAAAACTGTTTTTT.

This clone was recorded only once. The chain recombines TRBV6-5 with TRBJ1-5; TRBD1 matches 10 bases. J was trimmed by 6 bases and V by 6 bases; bases with no gene match: 8. There are 15 residues in the CDR3. CDR1 is MNHEY and CDR2 is SVGAGI in the germline V gene. The CDR3 region has the DNA TGTGCCAGCAGACGGGACAGGGGATGGGCTCAGCCCCAGCATTTT. It specifies CASRRDRGWAQPQHF.

The V call is TRBV28, the J call TRBJ2-5; D is possibly TRBD2 (7 bases). Germline V gene lookup returns CDR1 MDHEN and CDR2 SYDVKM. CDR3 length: 14 residues. V gave up 9 bases and J gave up 5 bases, with 19 bases separating them. The CDR3 DNA is TGTGCCAGTATCACCCAAGGGAGGGGGGAGACCCAGTACTTC. Protein: CASITQGRGETQYF.

The chain couples TRBV5-1 to TRBJ1-4, with D hard to call. The CDR3 loop spans 16 amino acids. Germline CDR1 SGHRS, CDR2 YFSETQ. The V gene lost 0 bases and the J gene lost 3 bases, with 12 bases spanning the gap. The CDR3 protein is CASSLGAAGANEKLFF. CDR3 bases: TGCGCCAGCAGCTTGGGAGCTGCAGGCGCTAATGAAAAACTGTTTTTT. Full variable domain (missing parts from reference TRBV5-1 and TRBJ1-4): KAGVTQTPRYLIKTRGQQVTLSCSPISGHRSVSWYQQTPGQGLQFLFEYFSETQRNKGNFPGRFSGRQFSNSRSEMNVSTLELGDSALYLCASSLGAAGANEKLFFGSGTQLSVL.

The DNA of the CDR3 is TGTGCCAGCAGCCCCCCTAGCTCCTACAATGAGCAGTTCTTC. Its protein product is CASSPPSSYNEQFF. The chain is built from TRBV3-1 (or the pseudogene TRBV3-2) and TRBJ2-1; D is unresolved. Germline values: CDR1 LGHDT, CDR2 YNNKEL (reference sequence). The V gene lost 4 bases and the J gene lost 0 bases, with 7 bases spanning the gap. This CDR3 contains 14 residues.

V gene TRBV19 combines with J gene TRBJ1-1; D perhaps matches TRBD1 (6 bases). The CDR3 is 14 amino acids. CDR1 LNHDA and CDR2 SQIVND come from the germline V gene (reference sequence). V dropped 6 bases and J dropped 4 bases, with 15 bases sitting between them. The CDR3 region has the DNA TGTGCCAGTAGAGGCAGGGGCGAAGGCACTGAAGCTTTCTTT. Residues: CASRGRGEGTEAFF.

The V call is TRBV29-1, the J call TRBJ1-1; 8 positions agree with TRBD1. Unmatched junction bases numbered 6, after V lost 6 bases and J lost 3 bases. This CDR3 comprises 13 residues. CDR1 is SQVTM, CDR2 ANQGSEA, per germline. CDR3 DNA: TGCAGCGTGCTCAGGGGGCCGGACACTGAAGCTTTCTTT. This gives the protein CSVLRGPDTEAFF.

The chain combines TRBV5-1 with TRBJ1-1; D might be TRBD1 (6 bases). The germline V gene has CDR1 SGHRS and CDR2 YFSETQ. CDR3 length: 14 residues. The ends were cut back, 5 bases at V and 5 bases at J, with 16 bases in the middle. The DNA for the CDR3 is TGCGCCAGCAGACCTATTACAGGGCTTACTGAAGCTTTCTTT. Translating gives CASRPITGLTEAFF.

The chain is built from TRBV13 and TRBJ2-6, with a possible D match to TRBD1 (5 bases). The CDR3 is 17 residues long. CDR1 PRHDT and CDR2 FYEKMQ come from the germline V gene (reference sequence). Between the trimmed V and J ends, which lost 4 bases and 1 base, there was a span of 14 bases. The CDR3 coding sequence is TGTGCCAGCAGCTCCCTAAGTACAGGTTCTGGGGCCAACGTCCTGACTTTC. It encodes CASSSLSTGSGANVLTF.

This clone has ten or more counts. The rearrangement joins TRBV4-1 to TRBJ1-2, with 8 bases lining up with TRBD1. Germline CDR1 and CDR2: MGHRA and YSYEKL. Trimming removed 0 bases from V and 6 bases from J; junction bases left unmatched: 12. The CDR3 contains 17 residues. CDR3 sequence reads: CASSQDPNRQGKDGYTF. In nucleotides, the CDR3 is TGCGCCAGCAGCCAAGACCCAAACCGACAGGGGAAAGATGGCTACACCTTC.

The J gene is TRBJ2-3, the V gene TRBV7-6; 12 nucleotides line up with TRBD2. J lost 2 bases, V lost 5 bases, and 5 bases had no gene match. The CDR3 runs 16 residues. CDR1 is SGHVS and CDR2 is FNYEAQ in the germline V gene. In DNA, the CDR3 is TGTGCCAGCAGCCTAAGACTAGCGGGGGCCACAGATACGCAGTATTTT. Translating gives CASSLRLAGATDTQYF.

Written as DNA, the CDR3 is TGTGCCAGCAGTTTTCGTGGTGGACAGAACACAGATACGCAGTATTTT. Its protein is CASSFRGGQNTDTQYF. The chain is built from TRBV28 and TRBJ2-3; maybe TRBD1 (6 bases). The germline CDR1 and CDR2 sequences are MDHEN and SYDVKM. The CDR3 spans 16 residues. Trimming shortened V by 3 bases and J by 2 bases, and 15 bases separated the two germline ends.

The genes are TRBV5-5 and TRBJ1-2; D possibly corresponds to TRBD1 (6 bases). V gave up 4 bases and J gave up 2 bases, with 12 bases separating them. The germline V gene has CDR1 SGHKS and CDR2 YYEKEE (reference sequence). The CDR3 sequence is 14 residues long. The CDR3 sequence is CASSILDSNYGYTF. CDR3 nucleotides: TGTGCCAGCAGCATTCTGGACAGCAACTATGGCTACACCTTC. The full variable domain, with the rest looked up from reference TRBV5-5 and TRBJ1-2, is DAGVTQSPTHLIKTRGQQVTLRCSPISGHKSVSWYQQVLGQGPQFIFQYYEKEERGRGNFPDRFSARQFPNYSSELNVNALLLGDSALYLCASSILDSNYGYTFGSGTRLTVV.

The V gene is TRBV27, the J gene TRBJ1-4; D gene uncertain. Germline-derived CDR1 and CDR2 are MNHEY and SMNVEV (reference sequence). The CDR3 totals 15 residues. V lost 6 bases to trimming and J lost 8 bases, with 19 bases between them. CDR3 bases: TGTGCCAGCAGCCCCCTCAGTGGAGGTATCGAAAAACTGTTTTTT. It specifies CASSPLSGGIEKLFF.

This clone has a handful of counts. V gene TRBV5-1 combines with J gene TRBJ2-5; D may be TRBD2 (7 bases). CDR1 is SGHRS and CDR2 is YFSETQ in the germline V gene. The germline V and J ends were trimmed by 4 bases and 5 bases, with 15 bases remaining between them. The CDR3 is made up of 14 amino acids. The CDR3 DNA sequence: TGCGCCAGCAGCGTGCGGGGGCCTGGGGAGACCCAGTACTTC. It is translated as CASSVRGPGETQYF.

As for this clone: This sample includes further DNA sequences coding for the same CDR3. The rearrangement joins TRBV11-2 to TRBJ1-5; perhaps TRBD1 as D (5 bases). V was cut by 2 bases and J by 2 bases, with 10 bases left in between. The length of the CDR3 is 15 residues. Germline V CDR1 and CDR2: SGHAT, FQNNGV. The CDR3 sequence is CASSLTGGGNQPQHF. In nucleotides, the CDR3 is TGTGCCAGCAGCTTAACCGGGGGAGGCAATCAGCCCCAGCATTTT.